The clone carrying this T cell receptor (beta chain) was seen at least ten times. The source of the sample is a study of spatial heterogeneity in lung cancer. Germline CDR1 and CDR2: LGHNA and YNFKEQ. This CDR3 comprises 19 residues. Unmatched junction bases numbered 19, after V lost 3 bases and J lost 9 bases. In the library, each TCR cDNA molecule bore its own unique molecular identifier. TCRdb independently ran MiXCR on the 5' RACE reads; one entry per CDR3 protein. The sample comprises 20,000 to 25,000 distinct CDR3 sequences, roughly 4.6% of which are singletons, and 7.4% rests with the top ten. Time point here: sample taken at primary tumor resection. No cell sorting; template was whole RNA from tumor, lung tissue or PBMC. The donor population consisted of some 72 patients with untreated, early-stage non-small cell lung cancer.

The source of this sequence is a male donor with early-stage non-small cell lung cancer. The source material was PBMCs, sampled at surgery. J is TRBJ2-1 and V is TRBV4-2; 11 nucleotides match TRBD2. The DNA of the CDR3 is TGTGCCAGCAGCCAGACCCCGGGACGGTACACTAGCGGGAGCAGTGAGCAGTTCTTC. Its translation is CASSQTPGRYTSGSSEQFF.